These 10 T cell receptor beta chains share one sample of origin, sequenced in a study of molecular identifiers for immune sequencing clone quantification (dated by TCRdb to 2016 to 2018). The method was PCR. The sample was run on an Illumina HiSeq 4000. In TCRdb, the public reads were trimmed at Q25 with fastp and aligned with MiXCR, with productive beta chains retained. Every CDR3 protein is listed once, alongside the most common genes and DNA of its rows. The sample contains 460,000 or so distinct CDR3 sequences, about a fifth of them found a single time. The top ten clones comprise about 0.8% of the sample. The sample comprised naive CD8+ T cells from blood, with Jurkat cell RNA spiked in. The label giving this sample's cell subset or site can be read as: FACS-sorted CD8+CD4-CCR7+CD45RA+ naive T cells. All receptors derive from a human donor in good health. Some libraries in this study had Jurkat cell RNA spiked in.

Regarding this clonotype: The junction departs from the called germline gene at one end, perhaps through a read error. V gene TRBV6-2 or TRBV6-3 combines with J gene TRBJ2-2; maybe TRBD1 (6 bases). CDR3 length: 17 amino acids. Germline CDR1 reads MNHEY; CDR2 reads SVGEGT. The CDR3 nucleotides read TGTGCCTGCAGTTACTTACTCAGGGACAAGAACACCGGGGAGCTGTTTTTT. Its translation is CACSYLLRDKNTGELFF.

With respect to this clonotype: Possible read error: a much larger clone is one base away. This sequence joins TRBV30 and TRBJ2-3; D ambiguous. The CDR3 contains 14 residues. Germline CDR1 reads GTSNPN; CDR2 reads SVGIG (reference sequence). The CDR3 nucleotides read TGTGCCTGGAGTTTAGGTTGGGCCACAGATGCGCAGTATTTT. It is translated as CAWSLGWATDAQYF.

The V and J genes are TRBV19 and TRBJ1-5; no clear D. CDR3 size: 14 residues. V dropped 7 bases and J dropped 9 bases, with 19 bases sitting between them. CDR1 is LNHDA and CDR2 is SQIVND in the germline V gene (reference sequence). The CDR3: CASNPGNMLGPQHF. The CDR3 DNA follows: TGTGCCAGTAATCCCGGGAACATGTTGGGGCCCCAGCATTTT.

The chain is built from TRBV24-1 and TRBJ2-5; D is unresolved. Between the trimmed V and J ends, which lost 1 base and 4 bases, there was a span of 6 bases. The germline gives CDR1 KGHDR, CDR2 SFDVKD. The CDR3 is made up of 13 amino acids. CDR3 nucleotides: TGTGCCACCAGTGATTTATCAGTAGAGACCCAGTACTTC. Translating it yields CATSDLSVETQYF.

As to this clonotype: A much larger clone is a single base away; this may be a read error. The chain combines TRBV24-1 with TRBJ1-1; D remains unclear. V shed 4 bases and J shed 8 bases, with 13 bases lying between them. CDR3 size: 13 residues. Germline V CDR1 and CDR2: KGHDR, SFDVKD. The CDR3 region has the DNA TGTGCCACCAGTGACTCTGAGGCAGGAGAAGCTTTCTTT. Translating gives CATSDSEAGEAFF.

This sequence joins TRBV7-2 and TRBJ1-3; 9 nucleotides agree with TRBD1. J gave up 1 base and V 1 base, and 5 bases lay outside the gene matches. CDR1 is SGHTA, CDR2 FQGNSA, per germline. The CDR3 consists of 17 residues. The CDR3 DNA reads as TGTGCCAGCAGCTTAGTGACAGGGGGATTTTCTGGAAACACCATATATTTT. Translation gives CASSLVTGGFSGNTIYF.

This clonotype came up a few times. The chain has TRBV7-9 and TRBJ1-1; tentative D call: TRBD1 (6 bases). The germline V and J ends were trimmed by 5 bases and 4 bases, with 20 bases remaining between them. Germline values: CDR1 SEHNR, CDR2 FQNEAQ (reference sequence). This CDR3 has 16 amino acids. The CDR3 region is CASSKRQDGLSTEAFF. CDR3 bases: TGTGCCAGCAGCAAAAGACAGGATGGACTGAGCACTGAAGCTTTCTTT.

The chain carries TRBV9 and TRBJ2-3; tentative D call: TRBD2 (5 bases). The CDR3 runs 15 residues. Deletions cut 0 bases from V and 6 bases from J, with 14 bases between. CDR1 is SGDLS, CDR2 YYNGEE, per germline. This CDR3 is CASSVGGLGMDTQYF. The CDR3 DNA is TGTGCCAGCAGCGTAGGAGGACTGGGTATGGATACGCAGTATTTT.

V usage is TRBV19 and J usage is TRBJ1-5, with 8 bases lining up with TRBD1. V gave up 5 bases and J gave up 7 bases; unmatched junction bases: 13. Germline V gene lookup returns CDR1 LNHDA and CDR2 SQIVND (reference sequence). The CDR3 contains 16 residues. CDR3 protein: CASSPQFRGRGQPQHF. CDR3 sequence (DNA): TGTGCCAGTAGTCCACAATTCAGGGGGCGGGGGCAGCCCCAGCATTTT.

This clonotype has ten or more counts. The chain couples TRBV4-3 to TRBJ1-1, with no clear D. The V end lost 0 bases, the J end lost 4 bases, and 6 bases lay between the germline ends. CDR1 and CDR2 (germline): LGHNA, YSLEER. The CDR3 contains 13 residues. The DNA for the CDR3 is TGCGCCAGCAGCCAAGATGCGAGCACTGAAGCTTTCTTT. It codes for CASSQDASTEAFF.